These 26 T cell receptor beta chains came from one sample sequenced in a study of vaccination and CD4 T cells after COVID-19 (dated 2022 in TCRdb). To prepare the library, PCR was applied. TCRdb records Illumina iSeq 100 as the sequencer. DNA from cultured CD4+ T cells was subjected to TCR sequencing with the Oncomine TCR Beta short-read assay at the Johns Hopkins FTIC core. In TCRdb, the public reads were trimmed at Q25 with fastp and aligned with MiXCR, with productive beta chains retained. CDR3 protein duplicates are merged, each entry listing the most common genes and DNA. The sample table lists some 17,000 distinct CDR3 sequences, around 35% of them with a count of one. The ten largest make up approximately 13% of the sample. Which antigens these TCRs recognize remains unknown. Explained via the paper, the treatment or condition label denotes: approximately 11-day PBMC culture with coronavirus spike peptide pools or control peptides (ViraFEST assay).

Sequencing was carried out using CD4+ T cells from blood, cultured in vitro. The receptors originated from a human donor who had recovered from COVID-19.

Only one count was recorded for this clonotype. The V call is TRBV2, the J call TRBJ2-2; D gene ambiguous. The germline CDR1 and CDR2 sequences are SNHLY and FYNNEI. This CDR3 contains 17 residues. Between the trimmed V and J ends, which lost 4 bases and 0 bases, there was a span of 15 bases. As DNA, the CDR3 is TGTGCCAGCAGTGGAAATGAGAGTCTCGCGAACACCGGGGAGCTGTTTTTT. Translation: CASSGNESLANTGELFF.

The rearrangement uses TRBV7-9 and TRBJ1-6, with D unresolved. The CDR3 extends over 13 amino acids. From germline, CDR1 is SEHNR and CDR2 FQNEAQ (reference sequence). V shed 5 bases and J shed 13 bases, with 15 bases lying between them. CDR3 region: CASSPRSLGPLHF. The CDR3 DNA is TGTGCCAGCAGCCCAAGGAGCCTCGGGCCCCTCCACTTT.

The chain carries TRBV6-4 and TRBJ1-2, with D hard to call. The germline V and J ends were trimmed by 10 bases and 2 bases, with 17 bases remaining between them. Germline CDR1 reads MRHNA; CDR2 reads SNTAGT. This CDR3 is 14 amino acids long. CDR3 in amino acids: CAIVETAINYGYTF. The CDR3 nucleotides are TGTGCCATTGTAGAAACGGCAATCAACTATGGCTACACCTTC.

This clonotype showed up just a few times. V gene TRBV4-2 combines with J gene TRBJ2-3; 14 nucleotides align to TRBD2. V trimming: 1 base; J trimming: 0 bases; junction bases outside the gene matches: 3. The CDR3 has 18 amino acids. Per germline, CDR1 LGHNA and CDR2 YNFKEQ. This CDR3 reads CASSQGLAGGPSTDTQYF. The CDR3, as DNA: TGTGCCAGCAGCCAAGGACTAGCGGGAGGGCCTAGCACAGATACGCAGTATTTT.

This chain links TRBV12-5 with TRBJ1-2; no firm D call. CDR3 length: 16 amino acids. CDR1 is LGHNT and CDR2 is FRNRAP in the germline V gene. The V end lost 6 bases, the J end lost 7 bases, and 24 bases lay between the germline ends. The CDR3 bases are TGTGCTAGTGGCCCCCCGGGTACAGCGGTGCATGGTGGCTACACCTTC. Its protein product is CASGPPGTAVHGGYTF.

This clonotype was observed a few times. The chain links TRBV20-1 to TRBJ2-3; no clear D. In germline, CDR1 is DFQATT, CDR2 SNEGSKA (reference sequence). The length of the CDR3 is 12 residues. Trimming pared 0 bases from V and 3 bases from J, leaving 4 bases between. The CDR3 coding sequence is TGCAGTGCTAGAGACCAAACAGATACGCAGTATTTT. As protein: CSARDQTDTQYF.

The chain employs TRBV5-4 and TRBJ1-2, with D possibly TRBD1 on 5 matching bases. V was cut by 4 bases and J by 0 bases, with 13 bases left in between. This CDR3 has 15 residues. CDR1 and CDR2 from the germline V gene are SGHNT and YYREEE (reference sequence). CDR3 residues: CASSGAERANYGYTF. CDR3 bases: TGTGCCAGCAGCGGGGCGGAGCGGGCTAACTATGGCTACACCTTC.

The chain joins TRBV7-8 to TRBJ2-3, with no clear D. This CDR3 has 13 residues. V shed 5 bases and J shed 4 bases, with 10 bases lying between them. Germline CDR1 and CDR2: SGHVS and FQNEAQ. The CDR3 spells CASSPPKADTQYF. The CDR3 nucleotides are TGTGCCAGCAGCCCCCCCAAAGCAGATACGCAGTATTTT.

The chain links TRBV30 to TRBJ2-2, with D uncertain. V was trimmed by 3 bases and J by 0 bases, leaving 14 bases between them. Germline lookup yields CDR1 GTSNPN and CDR2 SVGIG (reference sequence). The CDR3 spans 16 residues. The CDR3 protein is CAWRSFAATNTGELFF. In DNA form, the CDR3 reads TGTGCCTGGAGGTCCTTTGCGGCTACGAACACCGGGGAGCTGTTTTTT. Based on the CDR3 plus reference TRBV30 and TRBJ2-2, the full variable domain is SQTIHQWPATLVQPVGSPLSLECTVEGTSNPNLYWYRQAAGRGLQLLFYSVGIGQISSEVPQNLSASRPQDRQFILSSKKLLLSDSGFYLCAWRSFAATNTGELFFGEGSRLTVL.

The V gene is TRBV6-5, the J gene TRBJ1-2; 8 bases match TRBD1. The CDR3 loop spans 14 amino acids. The V gene end was trimmed by 2 bases and the J gene end by 6 bases; junction bases not matched to a gene: 5. From germline, CDR1 is MNHEY and CDR2 SVGAGI. The CDR3 DNA is TGTGCCAGCAGTTACAGGCAGGGGGCGAATGGCTACACCTTC. Its protein product is CASSYRQGANGYTF.

This sequence joins TRBV20-1 and TRBJ1-1; no clear D gene. This CDR3 contains 12 residues. The germline V gene has CDR1 DFQATT and CDR2 SNEGSKA (reference sequence). V lost 2 bases, J lost 4 bases, and 8 bases lay in between. CDR3: CSARPEFTEAFF. Here the CDR3 DNA reads TGCAGTGCTAGACCCGAGTTCACTGAAGCTTTCTTT.

This clonotype has a handful of counts. The chain recombines TRBV2 with TRBJ1-1; the D gene is possibly TRBD1 (6 bases). V gave up 6 bases and J gave up 5 bases, with 19 bases separating them. There are 15 residues in the CDR3. Germline CDR1 reads SNHLY; CDR2 reads FYNNEI. Written as DNA, the CDR3 is TGTGCCAGCAGCATCTCCAGGGACATTAAGACTGAAGCTTTCTTT. This sequence encodes CASSISRDIKTEAFF.

The chain couples TRBV7-9 to TRBJ1-2, with a weak D call TRBD1 (5 bases). The CDR3 consists of 13 residues. Germline V lookup: CDR1 SEHNR, CDR2 FQNEAQ (reference sequence). The V and J ends lost 1 base and 8 bases respectively, with 11 bases between them. This chain's CDR3 is CASSLGGSSGYTF. The CDR3 DNA reads TGTGCCAGCAGCTTAGGGGGCAGCAGCGGCTACACCTTC.

This chain connects TRBV5-1 to TRBJ1-1; D unclear. In germline, CDR1 is SGHRS, CDR2 YFSETQ. V gave up 1 base and J gave up 5 bases, with 9 bases separating them. This CDR3 is 13 amino acids long. The CDR3 coding sequence is TGCGCCAGCAGCTTGTGGGGAGGGACTGAAGCTTTCTTT. Translated: CASSLWGGTEAFF.

The rearrangement links TRBV20-1 to TRBJ2-4, with 7 bases lining up with TRBD1. The CDR3 totals 15 residues. CDR1 and CDR2 (germline): DFQATT, SNEGSKA (reference sequence). The trim removed 6 bases at V and 0 bases at J, leaving 8 bases unmatched. In nucleotides, the CDR3 is TGCAGTGCCACGACAGGGCAGCTAGCCAAAAACATTCAGTACTTC. It translates to CSATTGQLAKNIQYF.

The chain carries TRBV5-6 and TRBJ2-7; D is perhaps TRBD2 (5 bases). V lost 0 bases and J 2 bases, leaving 12 bases between the germline ends. The germline gives CDR1 SGHDT, CDR2 YYEEEE. CDR3 length: 15 amino acids. CDR3 coding DNA: TGTGCCAGCAGCTTGGGGCTGGGGAGAGCCTACGAGCAGTACTTC. This sequence encodes CASSLGLGRAYEQYF.

V gene TRBV19 combines with J gene TRBJ2-6; the D is unclear. This CDR3 has 16 amino acids. Deletions cut 7 bases from V and 0 bases from J, with 13 bases between. Germline CDR1 and CDR2: LNHDA and SQIVND (reference sequence). CDR3 sequence: CASMPRAHSGANVLTF. CDR3 nucleotides: TGTGCCAGTATGCCACGGGCCCACTCTGGGGCCAACGTCCTGACTTTC.

Note on this clonotype: A read error may produce the germline difference seen at one junction end. The chain recombines TRBV15 with TRBJ1-1; D may be TRBD1 (5 bases). The CDR3 runs to 15 residues. In germline, CDR1 is LNHNV, CDR2 YYDKDF (reference sequence). The CDR3 bases are TGTGCCACCCGGCGGGGCAGAGCGTTGAACACTGAAGCTTACTTT. Protein sequence: CATRRGRALNTEAYF.

J is TRBJ2-3 and V is TRBV20-1; 11 bases align to TRBD2. Germline CDR1 is DFQATT and CDR2 is SNEGSKA (reference sequence). With V trimmed by 6 bases and J by 5 bases, 19 bases remained unmatched. The CDR3 runs 18 residues. The DNA of the CDR3 is TGCAGTGCGAACGGACTAGCGGGTCCCCGGTCGATGGAAGATACGCAGTATTTT. This codes for CSANGLAGPRSMEDTQYF.

The CDR3 here is CASSLVRSETQYF. CDR3 bases: TGTGCCAGCAGCTTAGTGAGGAGCGAGACCCAGTACTTC. V gene TRBV7-9 combines with J gene TRBJ2-5; the D is unclear. V was cut by 1 base and J by 5 bases, with 8 bases left in between. The CDR3 spans 13 residues. The V gene's germline CDR1 is SEHNR and CDR2 FQNEAQ (reference sequence).

V usage is TRBV6-4 and J usage is TRBJ2-2, with D hard to call. V was trimmed by 4 bases and J by 0 bases, leaving 3 bases between them. Germline V gives CDR1 MRHNA, CDR2 SNTAGT. This CDR3 comprises 13 residues. CDR3 coding DNA: TGTGCCAGCAGTGCCGCGAACACCGGGGAGCTGTTTTTT. Residues: CASSAANTGELFF.

This clonotype was seen only a few times. The V call is TRBV15, the J call TRBJ1-2; 7 bases align to TRBD1. Germline V gene sequence: CDR1 LNHNV, CDR2 YYDKDF (reference sequence). The length of the CDR3 is 17 residues. After removal of 4 bases from V and 2 bases from J, the junction contained 13 bases not matched to a gene. CDR3: CATSNGTARLRNYGYTF. Here the CDR3 DNA reads TGTGCCACCAGCAACGGGACAGCTAGACTAAGGAACTATGGCTACACCTTC.

On this clonotype: The junction shows a germline mismatch at one end, possibly a read error. The CDR3: CASSPTADREQYF. The DNA for the CDR3 is TGTGCCAGCAGTCCGACGGCCGACCGCGAGCAGTACTTC. The V call is TRBV10-3, the J call TRBJ2-7; D is unclear. Germline CDR1 is ENHRY and CDR2 is SYGVKD. The CDR3 has 13 amino acids.

The J gene is TRBJ2-3, the V gene TRBV20-1; possible D gene TRBD1, 6 bases. Germline loops: CDR1 DFQATT, CDR2 SNEGSKA (reference sequence). The CDR3 runs 15 residues. V dropped 0 bases and J dropped 2 bases, with 12 bases sitting between them. DNA for the CDR3: TGCAGTGCTAGAGACGCCGGGACACCCACAGATACGCAGTATTTT. Amino acids: CSARDAGTPTDTQYF.

The rearrangement uses TRBV10-3 and TRBJ2-2; no firm D call. The CDR3 extends over 13 amino acids. Germline V gene sequence: CDR1 ENHRY, CDR2 SYGVKD. V was shortened by 1 base and J by 6 bases, with 6 bases between the two germline ends. The CDR3 protein is CAISEFTPGELFF. CDR3 nucleotide sequence: TGTGCCATCAGTGAGTTTACTCCCGGGGAGCTGTTTTTT.

This chain connects TRBV4-1 to TRBJ2-1; 11 positions match TRBD2. V lost 4 bases and J lost 4; bases outside the gene matches: 9. Germline V gives CDR1 MGHRA, CDR2 YSYEKL. This CDR3 region has 17 residues. The CDR3 here is CASSLARTSGSYNEQFF. The CDR3 DNA reads TGCGCCAGCAGCCTCGCGAGAACTAGCGGGAGTTACAATGAGCAGTTCTTC.